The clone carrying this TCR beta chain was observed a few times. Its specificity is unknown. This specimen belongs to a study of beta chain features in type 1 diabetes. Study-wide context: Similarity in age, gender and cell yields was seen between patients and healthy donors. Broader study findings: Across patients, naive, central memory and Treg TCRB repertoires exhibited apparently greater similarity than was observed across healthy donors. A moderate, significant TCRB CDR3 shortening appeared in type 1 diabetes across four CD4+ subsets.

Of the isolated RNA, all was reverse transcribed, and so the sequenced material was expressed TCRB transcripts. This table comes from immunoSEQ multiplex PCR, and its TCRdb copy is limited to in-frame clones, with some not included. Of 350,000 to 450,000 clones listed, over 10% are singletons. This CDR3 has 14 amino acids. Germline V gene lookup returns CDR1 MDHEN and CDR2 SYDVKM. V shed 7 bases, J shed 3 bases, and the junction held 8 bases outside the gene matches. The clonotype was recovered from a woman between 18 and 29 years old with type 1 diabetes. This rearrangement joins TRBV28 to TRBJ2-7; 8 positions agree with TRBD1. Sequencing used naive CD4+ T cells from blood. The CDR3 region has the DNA TGTGCCAGCAAGCCCGGGGACAGGTACTACGAGCAGTACTTC. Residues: CASKPGDRYYEQYF.